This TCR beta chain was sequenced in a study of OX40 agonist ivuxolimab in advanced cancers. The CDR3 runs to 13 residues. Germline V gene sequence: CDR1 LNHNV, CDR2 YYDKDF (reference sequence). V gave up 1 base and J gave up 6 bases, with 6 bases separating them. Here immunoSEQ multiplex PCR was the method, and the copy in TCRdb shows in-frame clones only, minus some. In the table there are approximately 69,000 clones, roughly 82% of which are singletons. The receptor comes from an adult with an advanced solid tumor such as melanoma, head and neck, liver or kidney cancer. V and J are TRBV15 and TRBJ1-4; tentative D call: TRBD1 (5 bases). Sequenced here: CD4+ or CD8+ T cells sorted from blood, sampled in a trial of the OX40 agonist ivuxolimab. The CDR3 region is CATSRGRDEKLFF. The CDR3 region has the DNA TGTGCCACCAGCAGAGGCAGGGATGAAAAACTGTTTTTT.